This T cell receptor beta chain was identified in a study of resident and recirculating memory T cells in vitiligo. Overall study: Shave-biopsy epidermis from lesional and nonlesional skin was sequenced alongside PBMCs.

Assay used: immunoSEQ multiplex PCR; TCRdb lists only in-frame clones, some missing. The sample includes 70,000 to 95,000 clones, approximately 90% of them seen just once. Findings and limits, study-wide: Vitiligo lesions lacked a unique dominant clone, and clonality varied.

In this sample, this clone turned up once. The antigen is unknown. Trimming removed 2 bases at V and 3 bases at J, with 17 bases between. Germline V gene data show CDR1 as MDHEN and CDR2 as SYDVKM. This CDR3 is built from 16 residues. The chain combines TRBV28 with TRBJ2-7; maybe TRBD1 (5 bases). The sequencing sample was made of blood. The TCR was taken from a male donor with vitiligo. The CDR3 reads CASSLTRRGTDYEQYF. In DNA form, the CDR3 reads TGTGCCAGCAGTTTAACCCGTAGGGGAACTGACTACGAGCAGTACTTC.